One sample yielded the 5 T cell receptor beta chains listed below, sequenced in a study of OX40 agonist ivuxolimab in advanced cancers. The protocol used for the library was the immunoSEQ multiplex PCR assay. TCRdb mirrors the immuneACCESS table, restricted to in-frame sequences. Some clones are absent from its copies; in checked studies, under half trace to an unresolved V gene, and the reason for the others is unknown. For this sample there are 80,000 or so clones; about 92% appear just once. The top ten constitute 1.5% to 2% of the sample. Specimen: CD4+ or CD8+ T cells sorted from blood, collected in a trial of the OX40 agonist ivuxolimab. The receptors originated from an adult with an advanced solid tumor such as melanoma, head and neck, liver or kidney cancer.

CDR3 in amino acids: CASSPRTGNNNEQFF. The CDR3 nucleotides are TGTGCCAGCTCACCCCGGACAGGGAATAACAATGAGCAGTTCTTC. The chain is built from TRBV18 and TRBJ2-1; 8 positions agree with TRBD1. Unmatched junction bases numbered 6, after V lost 3 bases and J lost 5 bases. Germline assignment: CDR1 KGHSH and CDR2 LQKENI. The CDR3 is 15 residues long.

A few counts support this clone. This rearrangement joins TRBV9 to TRBJ1-2; TRBD1 might be the D (5 bases). Germline V gene sequence: CDR1 SGDLS, CDR2 YYNGEE. This CDR3 is built from 14 residues. V lost 4 bases to trimming and J lost 4 bases, with 14 bases between them. Here the CDR3 DNA reads TGTGCCAGCAGCATGGGACTTTACGGCTATGGCTACACCTTC. Protein: CASSMGLYGYGYTF.

The V and J genes are TRBV6-5 and TRBJ2-2; D may correspond to TRBD1 or TRBD2 (6 bases each). This CDR3 is 14 amino acids long. Germline V gene sequence: CDR1 MNHEY, CDR2 SVGAGI. Trimming took 9 bases from V and 3 from J, leaving 14 bases between them. CDR3 bases: TGTGCCAGTGCGCCCGGGGGCCACACCGGGGAGCTGTTTTTT. It yields the protein CASAPGGHTGELFF.

This clone was seen only once. The chain has TRBV6-1 and TRBJ2-2, with TRBD1 identical over 8 bases. V shed 8 bases and J 4 bases; nucleotides not matched to a gene: 6. The V gene's germline CDR1 is MNHNS and CDR2 SASEGT. CDR3 length equals 14 residues. CDR3 protein: CASRQGPATGELFF. As DNA, the CDR3 is TGTGCCAGCCGACAGGGGCCCGCCACCGGGGAGCTGTTTTTT.

The sample holds one count of this clone. The chain combines TRBV7-7 with TRBJ2-1; D is perhaps TRBD2 (5 bases). The CDR3 consists of 17 residues. Germline V lookup: CDR1 SSHAT, CDR2 FNYEAQ (reference sequence). V was clipped by 5 bases and J by 0 bases, with 17 bases between them. Here the CDR3 reads CASSPTSPPGSYNEQFF. The CDR3 coding sequence is TGTGCCAGCAGCCCTACTAGTCCCCCGGGCTCCTACAATGAGCAGTTCTTC.